The sequence of this T cell receptor beta chain was determined in a study of control samples from healthy donors and cancer patients. Sequenced by immunoSEQ multiplex PCR; TCRdb stores in-frame clones only, minus some. The sample shows around 170,000 clones, 80% to 95% of them seen only once. V was pared by 5 bases and J by 6 bases, with 14 bases between. The CDR3 runs to 15 residues. Germline CDR1 is SNHLY and CDR2 is FYNNEI. The J gene is TRBJ1-6, the V gene TRBV2; a weak D match, TRBD1 (5 bases). The sample was blood. The clonotype was recovered from a woman in her 30s in good health. The CDR3 reads CASSLQVVLNSPLHF. The CDR3 DNA reads as TGTGCCAGCAGTCTACAGGTGGTCCTTAATTCACCCCTCCACTTT. Based on the CDR3 plus reference TRBV2 and TRBJ1-6, the full variable domain is EPEVTQTPSHQVTQMGQEVILRCVPISNHLYFYWYRQILGQKVEFLVSFYNNEISEKSEIFDDQFSVERPDGSNFTLKIRSTKLEDSAMYFCASSLQVVLNSPLHFGNGTRLTVT.